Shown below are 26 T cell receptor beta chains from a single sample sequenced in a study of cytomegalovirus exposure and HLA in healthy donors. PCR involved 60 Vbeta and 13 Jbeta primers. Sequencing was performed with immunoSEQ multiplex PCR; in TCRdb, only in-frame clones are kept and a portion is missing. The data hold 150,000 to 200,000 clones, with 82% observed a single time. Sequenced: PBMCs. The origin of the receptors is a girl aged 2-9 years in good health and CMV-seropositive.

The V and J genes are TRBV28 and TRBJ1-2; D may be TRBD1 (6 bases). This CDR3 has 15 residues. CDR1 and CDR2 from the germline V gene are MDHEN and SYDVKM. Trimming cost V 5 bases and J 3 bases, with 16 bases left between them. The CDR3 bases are TGTGCCAGCAGTCCCGCTAACAGGGTTTACTATGGCTACACCTTC. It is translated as CASSPANRVYYGYTF.

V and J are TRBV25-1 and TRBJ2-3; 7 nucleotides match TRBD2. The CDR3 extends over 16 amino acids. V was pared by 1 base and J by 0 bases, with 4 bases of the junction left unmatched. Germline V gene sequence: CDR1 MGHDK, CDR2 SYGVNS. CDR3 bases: TGTGCCAGCAGTGAATTCGGGGGGACTAGCACAGATACGCAGTATTTT. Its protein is CASSEFGGTSTDTQYF.

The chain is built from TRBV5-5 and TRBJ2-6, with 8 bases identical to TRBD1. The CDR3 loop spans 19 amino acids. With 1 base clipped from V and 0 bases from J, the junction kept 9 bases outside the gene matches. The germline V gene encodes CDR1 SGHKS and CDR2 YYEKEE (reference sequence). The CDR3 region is CASSLNRRQGSSGANVLTF. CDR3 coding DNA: TGTGCCAGCAGCTTGAACCGCCGACAGGGGAGCTCTGGGGCCAACGTCCTGACTTTC.

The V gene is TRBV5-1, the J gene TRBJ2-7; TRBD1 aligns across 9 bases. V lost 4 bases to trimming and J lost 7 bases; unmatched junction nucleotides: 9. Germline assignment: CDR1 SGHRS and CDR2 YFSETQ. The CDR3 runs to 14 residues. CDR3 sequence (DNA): TGCGCCAGCAGCATCTCACAGGGGGCGCGGGAGCAGTACTTC. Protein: CASSISQGAREQYF.

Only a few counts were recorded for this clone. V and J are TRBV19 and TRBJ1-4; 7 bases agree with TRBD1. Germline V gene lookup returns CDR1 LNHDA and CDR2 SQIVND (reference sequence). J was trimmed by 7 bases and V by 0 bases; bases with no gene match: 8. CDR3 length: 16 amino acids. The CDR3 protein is CASSIDRVGTAEKLFF. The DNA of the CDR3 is TGTGCCAGTAGTATAGATCGGGTCGGGACAGCTGAAAAACTGTTTTTT.

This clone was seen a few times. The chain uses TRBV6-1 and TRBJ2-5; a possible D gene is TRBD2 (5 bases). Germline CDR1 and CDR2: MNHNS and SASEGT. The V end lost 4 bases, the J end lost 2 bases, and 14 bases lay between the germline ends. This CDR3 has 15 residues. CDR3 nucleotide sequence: TGTGCCAGCAGTGCCCGCCGGACTCGACAAGAGACCCAGTACTTC. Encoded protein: CASSARRTRQETQYF.

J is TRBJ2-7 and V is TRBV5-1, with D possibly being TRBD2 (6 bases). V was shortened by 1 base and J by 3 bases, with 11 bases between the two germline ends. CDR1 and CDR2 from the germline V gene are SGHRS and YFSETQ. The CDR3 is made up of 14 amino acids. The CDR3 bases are TGCGCCAGCAGCTTGACTAGCCGGATCTACGAGCAGTACTTC. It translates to CASSLTSRIYEQYF.

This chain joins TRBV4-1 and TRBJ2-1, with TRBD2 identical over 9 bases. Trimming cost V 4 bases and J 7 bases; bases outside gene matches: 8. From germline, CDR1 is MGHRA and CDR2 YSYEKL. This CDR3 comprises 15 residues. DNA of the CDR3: TGCGCCAGCAGCCCGCGTAGCGGGAGTTTAAATGAGCAGTTCTTC. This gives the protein CASSPRSGSLNEQFF.

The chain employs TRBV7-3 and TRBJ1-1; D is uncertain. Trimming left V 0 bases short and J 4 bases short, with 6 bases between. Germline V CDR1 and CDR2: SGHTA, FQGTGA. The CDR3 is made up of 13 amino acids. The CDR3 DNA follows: TGTGCCAGCAGCTTAACGGCGGGCACTGAAGCTTTCTTT. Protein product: CASSLTAGTEAFF. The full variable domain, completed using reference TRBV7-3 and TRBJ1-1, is GAGVSQTPSNKVTEKGKYVELRCDPISGHTALYWYRQSLGQGPEFLIYFQGTGAADDSGLPNDRFFAVRPEGSVSTLKIQRTERGDSAVYLCASSLTAGTEAFFGQGTRLTVV.

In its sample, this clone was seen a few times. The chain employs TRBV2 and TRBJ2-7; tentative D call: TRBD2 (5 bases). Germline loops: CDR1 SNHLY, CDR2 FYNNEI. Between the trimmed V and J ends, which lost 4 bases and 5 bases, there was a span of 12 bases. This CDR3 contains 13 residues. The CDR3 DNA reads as TGTGCCAGCAGTGGGGCAACTAGAGACGAGCAGTACTTC. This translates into CASSGATRDEQYF.

CDR3 sequence: CASGLAGGAYEQYF. CDR3 nucleotides: TGTGCCAGCGGTCTAGCGGGAGGCGCCTACGAGCAGTACTTC. The chain joins TRBV6-5 to TRBJ2-7, with 11 positions matching TRBD2. Germline CDR1 MNHEY, CDR2 SVGAGI. J gave up 2 bases and V 8 bases, and 5 bases lay outside the gene matches. This CDR3 has 14 amino acids.

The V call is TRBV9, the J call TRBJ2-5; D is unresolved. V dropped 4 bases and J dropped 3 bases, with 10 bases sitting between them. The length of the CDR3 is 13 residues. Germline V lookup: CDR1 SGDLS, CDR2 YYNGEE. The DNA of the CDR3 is TGTGCCAGCAGCCGAGGCGGAGAAGAGACCCAGTACTTC. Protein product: CASSRGGEETQYF. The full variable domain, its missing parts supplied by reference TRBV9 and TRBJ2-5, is DSGVTQTPKHLITATGQRVTLRCSPRSGDLSVYWYQQSLDQGLQFLIQYYNGEERAKGNILERFSAQQFPDLHSELNLSSLELGDSALYFCASSRGGEETQYFGPGTRLLVL.

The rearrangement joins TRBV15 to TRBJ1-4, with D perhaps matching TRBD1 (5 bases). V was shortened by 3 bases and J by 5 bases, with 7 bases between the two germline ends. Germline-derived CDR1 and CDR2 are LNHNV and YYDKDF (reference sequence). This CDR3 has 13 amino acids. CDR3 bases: TGTGCCACCAGCAGGGACAAGAATGAAAAACTGTTTTTT. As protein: CATSRDKNEKLFF.

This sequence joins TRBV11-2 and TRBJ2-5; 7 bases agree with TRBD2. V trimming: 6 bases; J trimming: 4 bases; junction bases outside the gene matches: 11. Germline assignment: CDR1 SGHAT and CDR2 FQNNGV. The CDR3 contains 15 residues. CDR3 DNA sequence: TGTGCCAGCAGGCGTCCGGGACTAACGGGAGAGACCCAGTACTTC. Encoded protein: CASRRPGLTGETQYF.

The CDR3 DNA is TGTGCCAGCAGCTCAGGGGGCAGGACGGCCTACGAGCAGTACTTC. Translating gives CASSSGGRTAYEQYF. The V gene is TRBV11-2, the J gene TRBJ2-7, with 8 bases that match TRBD1. Unmatched junction bases numbered 7, after V lost 4 bases and J lost 2 bases. CDR1 is SGHAT and CDR2 is FQNNGV in the germline V gene. CDR3 length: 15 amino acids. The full variable domain, completed using reference TRBV11-2 and TRBJ2-7, is EAGVAQSPRYKIIEKRQSVAFWCNPISGHATLYWYQQILGQGPKLLIQFQNNGVVDDSQLPKDRFSAERLKGVDSTLKIQPAKLEDSAVYLCASSSGGRTAYEQYFGPGTRLTVT.

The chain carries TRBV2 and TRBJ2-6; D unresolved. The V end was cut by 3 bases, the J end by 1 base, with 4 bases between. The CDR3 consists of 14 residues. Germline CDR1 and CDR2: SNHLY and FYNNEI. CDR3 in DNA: TGTGCCAGCAGTGATCGTTCTGGGGCCAACGTCCTGACTTTC. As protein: CASSDRSGANVLTF.

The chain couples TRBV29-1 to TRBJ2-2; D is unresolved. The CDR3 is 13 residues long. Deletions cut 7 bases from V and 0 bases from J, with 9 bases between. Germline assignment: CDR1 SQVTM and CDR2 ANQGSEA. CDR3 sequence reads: CSGGFANTGELFF. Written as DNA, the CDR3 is TGCAGCGGAGGTTTCGCGAACACCGGGGAGCTGTTTTTT.

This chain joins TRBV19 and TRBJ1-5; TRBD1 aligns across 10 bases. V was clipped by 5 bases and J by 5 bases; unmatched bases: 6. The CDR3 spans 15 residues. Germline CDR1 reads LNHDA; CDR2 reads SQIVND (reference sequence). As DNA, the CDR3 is TGTGCCAGTAGTGCCAAGACAGGGGGCGATCAGCCCCAGCATTTT. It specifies CASSAKTGGDQPQHF.

CDR3 sequence: CASSSLAGGPRNEQFF. The CDR3, as DNA: TGTGCCAGCAGCTCTTTAGCGGGAGGGCCCAGGAATGAGCAGTTCTTC. This rearrangement joins TRBV7-6 to TRBJ2-1; 11 nucleotides match TRBD2. The CDR3 is 16 amino acids. The junction had 9 bases not matched to a gene; V was cut back by 4 bases and J by 7 bases. Germline V gives CDR1 SGHVS, CDR2 FNYEAQ.

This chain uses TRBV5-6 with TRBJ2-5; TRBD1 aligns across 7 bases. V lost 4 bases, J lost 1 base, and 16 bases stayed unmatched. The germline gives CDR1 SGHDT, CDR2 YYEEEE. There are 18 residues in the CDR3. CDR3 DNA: TGTGCCAGCAGCGGTGGTAGTCTCAGGGGGTACTTCCAAGAGACCCAGTACTTC. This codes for CASSGGSLRGYFQETQYF.

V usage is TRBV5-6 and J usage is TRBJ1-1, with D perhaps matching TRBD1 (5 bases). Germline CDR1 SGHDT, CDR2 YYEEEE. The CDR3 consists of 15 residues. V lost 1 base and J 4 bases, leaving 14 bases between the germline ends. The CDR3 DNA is TGTGCCAGCAGCTTGAGTCCCAGGGCGAGCACTGAAGCTTTCTTT. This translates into CASSLSPRASTEAFF.

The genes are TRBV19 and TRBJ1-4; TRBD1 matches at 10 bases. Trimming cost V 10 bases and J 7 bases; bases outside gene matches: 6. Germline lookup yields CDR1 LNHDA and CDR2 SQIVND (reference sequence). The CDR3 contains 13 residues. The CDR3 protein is CATGDRGVEKLFF. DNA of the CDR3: TGTGCCACTGGGGACAGGGGTGTTGAAAAACTGTTTTTT.

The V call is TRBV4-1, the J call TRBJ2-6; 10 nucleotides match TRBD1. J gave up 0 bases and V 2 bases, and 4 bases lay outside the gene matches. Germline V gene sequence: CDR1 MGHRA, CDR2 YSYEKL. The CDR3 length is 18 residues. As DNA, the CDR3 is TGCGCCAGCAGCCAACGGGACAGGGGACTCTCTGGGGCCAACGTCCTGACTTTC. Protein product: CASSQRDRGLSGANVLTF.

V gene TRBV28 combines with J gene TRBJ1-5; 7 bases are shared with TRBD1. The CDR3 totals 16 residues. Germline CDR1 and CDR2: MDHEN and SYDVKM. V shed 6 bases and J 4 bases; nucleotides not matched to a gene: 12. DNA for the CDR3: TGTGCCAGCAGGCCGGGGACAGTTGTGTTGAATCAGCCCCAGCATTTT. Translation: CASRPGTVVLNQPQHF.

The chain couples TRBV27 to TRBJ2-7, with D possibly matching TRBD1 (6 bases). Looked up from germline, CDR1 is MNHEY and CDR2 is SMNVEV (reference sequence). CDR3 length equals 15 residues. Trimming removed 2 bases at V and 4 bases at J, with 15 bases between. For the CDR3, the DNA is TGTGCCAGCAGTTTACCCGACAGGAGACTTTACGAGCAGTACTTC. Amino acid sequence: CASSLPDRRLYEQYF.

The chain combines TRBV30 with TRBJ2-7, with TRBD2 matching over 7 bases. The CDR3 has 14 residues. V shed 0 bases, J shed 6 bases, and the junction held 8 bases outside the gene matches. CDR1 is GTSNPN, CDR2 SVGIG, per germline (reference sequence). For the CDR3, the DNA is TGTGCCTGGAGTGTGAGGAGGGAGGGTGGCGAGCAGTACTTC. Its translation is CAWSVRREGGEQYF.